This is a list of T cell receptor beta chains from one sample in a study of shared clonotypes between healthy human individuals. Libraries were prepared by immunoSEQ multiplex PCR; TCRdb keeps only in-frame clonotypes and omits some of them. The sample holds fewer than 850,000 clones; 90% are singletons and the top ten take about 33%. The sample taken for sequencing was memory CD8+ T cells from PBMCs. The source is a man aged 18-30 years in good health. Some clones in this sample may be carry-over from other donors' samples. CDR3s include the opening cysteine and the closing phenylalanine or tryptophan. Each record gives: CDR3 protein, J gene, D gene, V gene. The D gene is left open where the match is weak.

cdr3_aa: CASSLINEQFF; j_call: TRBJ2-1; d_call: -; v_call: TRBV7-9
cdr3_aa: CAIWSYNEQFF; j_call: TRBJ2-1; d_call: -; v_call: TRBV10-3
cdr3_aa: CASSSSGLAVTGELFF; j_call: TRBJ2-2; d_call: TRBD2; v_call: TRBV7-9
cdr3_aa: CASSLAGSGANVLTF; j_call: TRBJ2-6; d_call: -; v_call: TRBV5-5
cdr3_aa: CSAVPGGNQPQHF; j_call: TRBJ1-5; d_call: -; v_call: TRBV29-1
cdr3_aa: CASSLYRPTGELFF; j_call: TRBJ2-2; d_call: -; v_call: TRBV27
cdr3_aa: CASRSPGTTYGYTF; j_call: TRBJ1-2; d_call: -; v_call: TRBV27
cdr3_aa: CASSQGAGINYNEQFF; j_call: TRBJ2-1; d_call: -; v_call: TRBV4-2
cdr3_aa: CASSVGGNTGELFF; j_call: TRBJ2-2; d_call: -; v_call: TRBV9
cdr3_aa: CASSSTQTGLDGYTF; j_call: TRBJ1-2; d_call: TRBD1; v_call: TRBV28
cdr3_aa: CASSLTPHEETQYF; j_call: TRBJ2-5; d_call: -; v_call: TRBV7-9
cdr3_aa: CATTGPGPSSYEQYF; j_call: TRBJ2-7; d_call: -; v_call: TRBV28
cdr3_aa: CASSLKGRGVIRGDTQYF; j_call: TRBJ2-3; d_call: -; v_call: TRBV28
cdr3_aa: CASTPIGTRSDTQYF; j_call: TRBJ2-3; d_call: -; v_call: TRBV27
cdr3_aa: CASSMTGGVMSEAFF; j_call: TRBJ1-1; d_call: TRBD1; v_call: TRBV27
cdr3_aa: CASSLLGSYNEQFF; j_call: TRBJ2-1; d_call: -; v_call: TRBV7-9
cdr3_aa: CASSQVDRGLGDTDTQYF; j_call: TRBJ2-3; d_call: -; v_call: TRBV4-3
cdr3_aa: CASSANTGGSEGYTF; j_call: TRBJ1-2; d_call: TRBD1; v_call: TRBV27
cdr3_aa: CASSLNEAGHYNTGELFF; j_call: TRBJ2-2; d_call: -; v_call: TRBV7-3
cdr3_aa: CASSRYWNTEAFF; j_call: TRBJ1-1; d_call: -; v_call: TRBV27
cdr3_aa: CASSIATPPSGRAAGELFF; j_call: TRBJ2-2; d_call: TRBD2; v_call: TRBV19
cdr3_aa: CASSETVNTEAFF; j_call: TRBJ1-1; d_call: -; v_call: TRBV10-2
cdr3_aa: CASSSKGLASRNEQFF; j_call: TRBJ2-1; d_call: TRBD2; v_call: TRBV7-3
cdr3_aa: CASSLVGISYEQYF; j_call: TRBJ2-7; d_call: -; v_call: TRBV7-2
cdr3_aa: CASIKGSEPGYTF; j_call: TRBJ1-2; d_call: -; v_call: TRBV5-8
cdr3_aa: CASSLGVGAYSNQPQHF; j_call: TRBJ1-5; d_call: -; v_call: TRBV11-1
cdr3_aa: CASSQDRGFNYGYTF; j_call: TRBJ1-2; d_call: -; v_call: TRBV4-3